The clone carrying this TCR beta chain was observed a handful of times. The antigen is unknown. A sample-barcoded 5' primer and a J-beta primer mix were used in a second PCR of roughly 6 to 11 cycles. One entry per CDR3 protein results from TCRdb running MiXCR on the 5' RACE reads. The sample yields 600,000 to 900,000 distinct CDR3 sequences, under 30% seen once. These data belong to a study of blood T cells in healthy people across ages. The germline CDR1 and CDR2 sequences are SGHRS and YFSETQ. V lost 5 bases, J lost 7 bases, and 16 bases lay in between. This CDR3 contains 13 residues. Whole-study findings and limits: Observed TCR beta diversity per million T cells went down as age went up. This fall followed a roughly linear course with age.

These data are also associated with another study on T cells of mothers and their children. That publication notes: Evidence of persistent microchimeric T cell clones was absent.

This sequence joins TRBV5-1 and TRBJ2-7; D is tentatively TRBD1 or TRBD2 (6 bases each). Input material: blood. The clonotype was recovered from a boy aged 10-17 years in good health. This CDR3 reads CASRETQGGEQYF. CDR3 bases: TGCGCCAGCAGGGAAACACAGGGAGGAGAGCAGTACTTC.